This TCR beta chain was captured by sequencing in a study of blood T cell repertoires in COVID-19. The CDR3 totals 13 residues. Per germline, CDR1 LGHDT and CDR2 YNNKEL (reference sequence). Trimming shortened V by 1 base and J by 6 bases, and 9 bases separated the two germline ends. TCRdb's table, derived via immunoSEQ multiplex PCR, lists solely in-frame clones and lacks some. The sample lists tens of thousands of clones, approximately 93% occurring once. V usage is TRBV3-1 (or the pseudogene TRBV3-2) and J usage is TRBJ1-1; no firm D call. Source material: peripheral blood. The clonotype was recovered from a man in his 70s with active COVID-19. The DNA of the CDR3 is TGTGCCAGCAGCCAAGTGGTTCAGGCTGAAGCTTTCTTT. Its translation is CASSQVVQAEAFF.